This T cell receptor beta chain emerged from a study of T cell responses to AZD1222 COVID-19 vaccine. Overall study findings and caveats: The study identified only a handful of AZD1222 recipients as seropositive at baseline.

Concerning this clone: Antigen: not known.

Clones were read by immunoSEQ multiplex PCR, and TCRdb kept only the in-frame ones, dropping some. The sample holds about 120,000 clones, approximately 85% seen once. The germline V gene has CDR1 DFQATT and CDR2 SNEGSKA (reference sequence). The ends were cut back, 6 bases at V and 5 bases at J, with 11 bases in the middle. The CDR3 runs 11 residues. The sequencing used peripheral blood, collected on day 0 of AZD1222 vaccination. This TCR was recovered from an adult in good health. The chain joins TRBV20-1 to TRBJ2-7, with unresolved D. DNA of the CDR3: TGCAGTGCAGGCCGTAGGAACGAGCAGTACTTC. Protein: CSAGRRNEQYF.